This TCR beta chain was captured by sequencing in a study of T cells after yellow fever vaccination. Whole-study results and caveats: Peaking faster, on day 5 versus 15, the secondary response was nonetheless weaker. Reappearance after the booster was observed for most primary-vaccination clones (roughly 97% CD4, just over 85% CD8).

This clonotype was detected only a few times. Its antigen is undetermined. Germline CDR1 and CDR2: LGHDT and YNNKEL (reference sequence). The CDR3 runs 16 residues. With 5 bases removed from V and 8 bases from J, the gap between germline ends came to 21 bases. Via MiXCR, TCRdb re-called the 5' RACE reads, giving one row per CDR3 protein. The profile shows some 400,000 distinct CDR3 sequences, approximately 6% of them singletons. Sequences were derived from PBMCs, sampled 5 days after the yellow fever booster vaccination. This chain connects TRBV3-1 to TRBJ1-4; the D gene is possibly TRBD1 (6 bases). This TCR was recovered from a man younger than 40 who received the YFV17D yellow fever vaccine. CDR3 residues: CASSTRPGVLGEKLFF. The CDR3 DNA reads as TGTGCCAGCAGCACCCGTCCAGGGGTACTTGGCGAAAAACTGTTTTTT.